The T cell receptor beta chain described here comes from a study of cytomegalovirus exposure and HLA in healthy donors. Remarks on this clone: Its specificity is unknown.

This CDR3 has 17 amino acids. V was clipped by 0 bases and J by 4 bases, with 19 bases between them. Germline V gene lookup returns CDR1 SGHRS and CDR2 YFSETQ. The PCR had 60 Vbeta and 13 Jbeta primers. Profiled with immunoSEQ multiplex PCR; TCRdb holds only in-frame clones, not every one. The repertoire includes 90,000 to 120,000 clones, around four fifths of them detected once, and roughly 1.9% sits in the top ten. Study conclusions and caveats: According to an earlier analysis, most TCR beta V segments yielded productive rearrangements about 90% or about 30% of the time. Upon later analysis, HLA-associated TCR beta chains proved more clonally expanded than other, equally common chains.

Specimen: PBMCs. The V gene is TRBV5-1, the J gene TRBJ1-1; TRBD1 is a possible D gene (6 bases). The TCR sequence derives from a woman in her forties in good health and CMV-seronegative. CDR3: CASSLGPRAGGSTEAFF. The CDR3 DNA sequence: TGCGCCAGCAGCTTGGGACCAAGGGCGGGGGGCTCCACTGAAGCTTTCTTT.